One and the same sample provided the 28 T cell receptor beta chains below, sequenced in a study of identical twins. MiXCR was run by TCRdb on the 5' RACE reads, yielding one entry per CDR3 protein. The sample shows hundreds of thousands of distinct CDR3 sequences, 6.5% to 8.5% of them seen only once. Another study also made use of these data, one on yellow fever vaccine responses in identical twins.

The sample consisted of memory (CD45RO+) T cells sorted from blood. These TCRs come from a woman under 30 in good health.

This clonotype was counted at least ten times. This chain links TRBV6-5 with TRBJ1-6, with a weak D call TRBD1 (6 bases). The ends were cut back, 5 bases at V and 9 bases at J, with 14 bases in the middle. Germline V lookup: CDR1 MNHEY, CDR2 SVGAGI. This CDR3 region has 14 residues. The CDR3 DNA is TGTGCCAGCAGTACATTACAGGGACGTTCACCCCTCCACTTT. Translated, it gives CASSTLQGRSPLHF.

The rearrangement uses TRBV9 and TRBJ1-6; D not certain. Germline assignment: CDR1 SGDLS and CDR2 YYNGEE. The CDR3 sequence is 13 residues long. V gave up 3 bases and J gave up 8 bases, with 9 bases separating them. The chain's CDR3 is CASSAPGYSPLHF. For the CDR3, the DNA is TGTGCCAGCAGCGCCCCTGGGTATTCACCCCTCCACTTT.

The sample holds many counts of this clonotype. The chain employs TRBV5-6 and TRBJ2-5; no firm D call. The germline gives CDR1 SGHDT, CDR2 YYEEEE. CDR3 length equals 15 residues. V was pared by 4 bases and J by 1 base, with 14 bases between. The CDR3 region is CASSRFMTVQETQYF. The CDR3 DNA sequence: TGTGCCAGCAGCAGATTCATGACTGTCCAAGAGACCCAGTACTTC.

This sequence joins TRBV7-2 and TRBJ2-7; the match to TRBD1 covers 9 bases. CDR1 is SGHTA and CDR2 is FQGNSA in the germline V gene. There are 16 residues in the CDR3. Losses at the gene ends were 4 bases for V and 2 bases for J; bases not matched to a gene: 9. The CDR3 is CASSYRGTGSPYEQYF. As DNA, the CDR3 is TGTGCCAGCAGCTATCGAGGGACAGGGAGCCCCTACGAGCAGTACTTC.

As DNA, the CDR3 is TGTGCCAGCTCACCAGGGACTAAAGAGACCCAGTACTTC. Translation gives CASSPGTKETQYF. The chain carries TRBV18 and TRBJ2-5; 7 bases align to TRBD2. The ends lost 2 bases at V and 3 bases at J; junction bases unmatched: 0. The CDR3 is 13 amino acids. The germline V gene has CDR1 KGHSH and CDR2 LQKENI. The full variable domain, its missing parts supplied by reference TRBV18 and TRBJ2-5, is NAGVMQNPRHLVRRRGQEARLRCSPMKGHSHVYWYRQLPEEGLKFMVYLQKENIIDESGMPKERFSAEFPKEGPSILRIQQVVRGDSAAYFCASSPGTKETQYFGPGTRLLVL.

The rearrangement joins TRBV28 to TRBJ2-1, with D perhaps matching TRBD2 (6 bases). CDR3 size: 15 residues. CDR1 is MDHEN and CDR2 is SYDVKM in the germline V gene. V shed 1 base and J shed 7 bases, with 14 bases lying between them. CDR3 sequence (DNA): TGTGCCAGCAGTTTATTTAGCGGAGGACGGAATGAGCAGTTCTTC. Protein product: CASSLFSGGRNEQFF. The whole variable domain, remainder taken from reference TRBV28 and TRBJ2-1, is DVKVTQSSRYLVKRTGEKVFLECVQDMDHENMFWYRQDPGLGLRLIYFSYDVKMKEKGDIPEGYSVSREKKERFSLILESASTNQTSMYLCASSLFSGGRNEQFFGPGTRLTVL.

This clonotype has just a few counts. In nucleotides, the CDR3 is TGTGCCAGCAGAGCCGCCGGGACACCAAGCAATCAGCCCCAGCATTTT. Amino acid sequence: CASRAAGTPSNQPQHF. The chain carries TRBV6-1 and TRBJ1-5; TRBD1 is a possible D gene (6 bases). The germline V gene encodes CDR1 MNHNS and CDR2 SASEGT. Trimming pared 6 bases from V and 1 base from J, leaving 16 bases between. The length of the CDR3 is 16 residues.

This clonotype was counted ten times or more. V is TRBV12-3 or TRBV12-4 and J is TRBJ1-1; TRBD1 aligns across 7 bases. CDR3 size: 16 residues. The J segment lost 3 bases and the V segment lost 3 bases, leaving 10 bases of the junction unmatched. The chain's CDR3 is CASSLRDRSFYTEAFF. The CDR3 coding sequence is TGTGCCAGCAGTTTGCGGGACAGAAGTTTTTACACTGAAGCTTTCTTT.

DNA for the CDR3: TGCGCCAGCAGCTTGTCAGGCAGGGGTTACGAGCAGTACTTC. It codes for CASSLSGRGYEQYF. The chain combines TRBV5-1 with TRBJ2-7, with a possible D match to TRBD1 (6 bases). Trimming removed 1 base at V and 4 bases at J, with 12 bases between. From germline, CDR1 is SGHRS and CDR2 YFSETQ. This CDR3 spans 14 amino acids. The whole variable domain, filled in from reference TRBV5-1 and TRBJ2-7, reads KAGVTQTPRYLIKTRGQQVTLSCSPISGHRSVSWYQQTPGQGLQFLFEYFSETQRNKGNFPGRFSGRQFSNSRSEMNVSTLELGDSALYLCASSLSGRGYEQYFGPGTRLTVT.

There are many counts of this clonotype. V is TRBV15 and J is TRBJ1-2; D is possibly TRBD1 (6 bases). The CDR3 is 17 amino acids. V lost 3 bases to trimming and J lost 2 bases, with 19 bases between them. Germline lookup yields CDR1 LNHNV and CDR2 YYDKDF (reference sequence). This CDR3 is CATSSPFPGTLNYGYTF. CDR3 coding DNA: TGTGCCACCAGCAGTCCCTTTCCAGGGACACTAAACTATGGCTACACCTTC.

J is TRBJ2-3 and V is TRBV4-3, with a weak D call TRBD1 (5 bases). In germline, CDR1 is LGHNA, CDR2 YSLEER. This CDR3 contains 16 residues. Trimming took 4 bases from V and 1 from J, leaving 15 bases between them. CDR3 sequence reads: CASSPQGASGTDTQYF. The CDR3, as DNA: TGCGCCAGCAGCCCTCAGGGCGCGAGTGGCACAGATACGCAGTATTTT.

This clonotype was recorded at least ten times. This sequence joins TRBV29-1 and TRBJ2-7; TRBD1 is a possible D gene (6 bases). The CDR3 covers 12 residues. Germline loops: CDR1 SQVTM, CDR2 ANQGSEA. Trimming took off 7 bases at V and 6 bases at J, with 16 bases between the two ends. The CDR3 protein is CSARHRDSEQYF. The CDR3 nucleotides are TGCAGCGCCAGGCACAGGGATTCCGAGCAGTACTTC.

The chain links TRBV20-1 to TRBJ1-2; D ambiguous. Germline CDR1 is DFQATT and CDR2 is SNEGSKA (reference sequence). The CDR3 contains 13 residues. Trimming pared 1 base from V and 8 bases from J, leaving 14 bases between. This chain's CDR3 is CSARAGLGYGYTF. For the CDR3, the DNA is TGCAGTGCTAGAGCCGGGTTAGGTTACGGCTACACCTTC.

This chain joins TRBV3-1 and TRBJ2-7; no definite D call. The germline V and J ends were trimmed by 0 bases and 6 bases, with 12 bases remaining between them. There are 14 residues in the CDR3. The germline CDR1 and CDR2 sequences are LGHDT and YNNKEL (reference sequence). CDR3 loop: CASSQDLVASEQYF. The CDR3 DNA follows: TGTGCCAGCAGCCAAGATCTTGTAGCCTCCGAGCAGTACTTC.

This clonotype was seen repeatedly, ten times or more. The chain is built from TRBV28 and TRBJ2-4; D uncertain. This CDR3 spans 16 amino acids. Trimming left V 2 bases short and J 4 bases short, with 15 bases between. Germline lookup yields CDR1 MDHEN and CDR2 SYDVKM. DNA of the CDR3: TGTGCCAGCAGTTTAGCCCGAAAGGGTCTTAAAAACATTCAGTACTTC. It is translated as CASSLARKGLKNIQYF.

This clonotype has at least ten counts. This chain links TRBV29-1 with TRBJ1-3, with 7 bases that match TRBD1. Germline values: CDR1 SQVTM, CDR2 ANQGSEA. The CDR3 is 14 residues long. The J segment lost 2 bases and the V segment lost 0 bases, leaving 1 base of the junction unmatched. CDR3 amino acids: CSVEEGTAGNTIYF. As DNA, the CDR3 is TGCAGCGTTGAAGAGGGGACAGCTGGAAACACCATATATTTT.

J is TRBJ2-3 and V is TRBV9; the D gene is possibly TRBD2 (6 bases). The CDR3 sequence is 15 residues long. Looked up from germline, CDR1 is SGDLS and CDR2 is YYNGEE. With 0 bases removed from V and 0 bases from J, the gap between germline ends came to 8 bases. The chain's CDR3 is CASSVGSGSTDTQYF. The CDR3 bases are TGTGCCAGCAGCGTAGGAAGCGGGAGCACAGATACGCAGTATTTT.

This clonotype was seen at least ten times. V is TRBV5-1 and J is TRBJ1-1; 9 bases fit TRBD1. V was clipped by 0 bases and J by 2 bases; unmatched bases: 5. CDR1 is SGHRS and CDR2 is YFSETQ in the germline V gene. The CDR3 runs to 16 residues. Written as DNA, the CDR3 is TGCGCCAGCAGCTTGGAACCGGGACAGGGAAACACTGAAGCTTTCTTT. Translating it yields CASSLEPGQGNTEAFF.

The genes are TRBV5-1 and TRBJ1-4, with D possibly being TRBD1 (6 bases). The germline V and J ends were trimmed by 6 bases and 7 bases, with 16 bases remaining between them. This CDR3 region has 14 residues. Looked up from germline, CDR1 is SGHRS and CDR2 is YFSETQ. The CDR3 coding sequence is TGCGCCAGCACTCCTGGGACACGCGGTGAAAAACTGTTTTTT. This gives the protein CASTPGTRGEKLFF.

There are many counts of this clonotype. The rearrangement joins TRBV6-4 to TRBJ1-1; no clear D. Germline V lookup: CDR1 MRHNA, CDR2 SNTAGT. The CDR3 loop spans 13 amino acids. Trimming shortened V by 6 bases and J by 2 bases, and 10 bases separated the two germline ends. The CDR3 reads CASSPGDNTEAFF. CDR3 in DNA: TGTGCCAGCAGCCCGGGAGATAACACTGAAGCTTTCTTT.

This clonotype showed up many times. The CDR3 region is CASSYPGRVHEQYF. The CDR3 bases are TGTGCCAGCAGCTACCCGGGCAGGGTCCACGAGCAGTACTTC. This chain connects TRBV7-9 to TRBJ2-7; D possibly corresponds to TRBD1 (5 bases). V was trimmed by 4 bases and J by 5 bases, leaving 15 bases between them. CDR3 length: 14 residues. The germline V gene encodes CDR1 SEHNR and CDR2 FQNEAQ (reference sequence).

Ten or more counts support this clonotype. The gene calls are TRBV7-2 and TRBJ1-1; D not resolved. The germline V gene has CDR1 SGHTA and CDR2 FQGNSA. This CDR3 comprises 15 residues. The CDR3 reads CATRPDGPMNTEAFF. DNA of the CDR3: TGTGCTACTCGGCCCGACGGGCCGATGAACACTGAAGCTTTCTTT. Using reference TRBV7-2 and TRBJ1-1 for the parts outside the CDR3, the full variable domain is GAGVSQSPSNKVTEKGKDVELRCDPISGHTALYWYRQSLGQGLEFLIYFQGNSAPDKSGLPSDRFSAERTGGSVSTLTIQRTQQEDSAVYLCATRPDGPMNTEAFFGQGTRLTVV.

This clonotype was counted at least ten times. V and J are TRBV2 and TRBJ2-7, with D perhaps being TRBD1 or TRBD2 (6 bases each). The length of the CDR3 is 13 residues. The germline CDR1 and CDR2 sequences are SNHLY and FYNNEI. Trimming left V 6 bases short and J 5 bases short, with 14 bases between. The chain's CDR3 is CASRAGQTNEQYF. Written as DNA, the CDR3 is TGTGCCAGCAGGGCGGGACAAACGAACGAGCAGTACTTC.

CDR3 DNA: TGTGCCAGCAGTCTTCGACTAGCGGGGAACACCGGGGAGCTGTTTTTT. Translated, it gives CASSLRLAGNTGELFF. This chain joins TRBV6-2 or TRBV6-3 and TRBJ2-2; 10 nucleotides line up with TRBD2. The CDR3 loop spans 16 amino acids. The V segment lost 5 bases and the J segment 1 base; nucleotides outside the gene matches: 4. The germline V gene encodes CDR1 MNHEY and CDR2 SVGEGT.

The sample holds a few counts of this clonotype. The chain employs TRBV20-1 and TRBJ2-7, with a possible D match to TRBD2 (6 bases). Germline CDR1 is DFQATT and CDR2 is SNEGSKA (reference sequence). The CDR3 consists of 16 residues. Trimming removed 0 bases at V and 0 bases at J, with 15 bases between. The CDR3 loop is CSARDHGSGDSYEQYF. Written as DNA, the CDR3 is TGCAGTGCTAGAGATCACGGTAGCGGAGACTCCTACGAGCAGTACTTC.

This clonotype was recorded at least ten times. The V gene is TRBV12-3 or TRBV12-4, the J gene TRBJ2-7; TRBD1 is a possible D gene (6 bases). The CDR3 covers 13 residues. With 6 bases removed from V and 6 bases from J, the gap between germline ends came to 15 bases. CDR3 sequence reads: CASSPPGQGEQYF. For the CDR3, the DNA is TGTGCCAGCAGCCCACCGGGACAAGGCGAGCAGTACTTC.

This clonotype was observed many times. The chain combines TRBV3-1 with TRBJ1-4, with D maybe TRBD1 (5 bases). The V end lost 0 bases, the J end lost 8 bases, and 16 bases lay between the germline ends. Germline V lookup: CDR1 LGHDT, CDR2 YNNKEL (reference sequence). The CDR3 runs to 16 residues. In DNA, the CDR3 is TGTGCCAGCAGCCAAGATCCCCGGCCAGGGCGGGAAAAACTGTTTTTT. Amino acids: CASSQDPRPGREKLFF.

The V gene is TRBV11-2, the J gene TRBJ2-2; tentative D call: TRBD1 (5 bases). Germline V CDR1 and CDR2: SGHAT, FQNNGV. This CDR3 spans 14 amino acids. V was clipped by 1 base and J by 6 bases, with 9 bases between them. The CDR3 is CASSLGSGSGELFF. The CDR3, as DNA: TGTGCCAGCAGCTTAGGATCAGGGTCCGGGGAGCTGTTTTTT.